This T cell receptor (beta chain) was captured by sequencing in a study of CD8+ T cells in alopecia areata. Treatment here: oral pan-JAK inhibitor, 5-10 mg twice daily. Points from the study as a whole: Higher clonality and more expanded CD8+ clones appeared in lesional than normal scalp.

Regarding this clone: Its antigen is not known.

CDR3 length: 14 residues. V was cut by 5 bases and J by 2 bases, with 16 bases left in between. Germline CDR1 reads GTSNPN; CDR2 reads SVGIG (reference sequence). After isolation, RNA underwent reverse transcription to generate cDNA as the sequencing template. Data came from immunoSEQ multiplex PCR; TCRdb stores just in-frame clones and leaves some out. The table has 130,000 to 150,000 clones, roughly 82% seen once. This clonotype originated in a human donor with alopecia areata. J is TRBJ2-7 and V is TRBV30, with D maybe TRBD1 (6 bases). This sample comprised CD8+ T cells sorted from blood, obtained at week 4, from a patient treated with tofacitinib. The CDR3 sequence: CAWGGQELTYEQYF. CDR3 coding DNA: TGTGCCTGGGGGGGACAAGAGTTAACCTACGAGCAGTACTTC.